The present T cell receptor beta chain was sequenced within a study of regulatory T cells in long-lasting Graves disease. Study results and caveats: Those with persistent disease had in common more public clonotypes (2,741) than new patients (approximately 990). TCR diversity in persistent Graves' patients was below that of newly diagnosed ones.

Time point of the sample: persistent/refractory GD, antithyroid drugs over 5 years with positive TRAb. Preparation of the TCR library used RNA extracted from PBMCs. TCR beta libraries were built with iRepertoire HTBI primers and Arm-PCR of CDR3 regions. One entry per CDR3 protein results from TCRdb running MiXCR on the multiplex PCR reads. The sample yields fewer than 600,000 distinct CDR3 sequences, approximately 23% seen once. Germline-derived CDR1 and CDR2 are MNHEY and SMNVEV (reference sequence). CDR3 size: 15 residues. V was pared by 6 bases and J by 0 bases, with 5 bases of the junction left unmatched. This clonotype was detected ten times or more. The antigen is unknown.

The clonotype originates from a female donor with Graves disease. The chain joins TRBV27 to TRBJ1-1; TRBD1 agrees at 9 bases. Sequences were derived from peripheral blood mononuclear cells (PBMCs), sampled when the disease was refractory, from a patient treated with antithyroid drugs. Written as DNA, the CDR3 is TGTGCCAGCAGATCACAGGGGGCCATGAACACTGAAGCTTTCTTT. Translated: CASRSQGAMNTEAFF.